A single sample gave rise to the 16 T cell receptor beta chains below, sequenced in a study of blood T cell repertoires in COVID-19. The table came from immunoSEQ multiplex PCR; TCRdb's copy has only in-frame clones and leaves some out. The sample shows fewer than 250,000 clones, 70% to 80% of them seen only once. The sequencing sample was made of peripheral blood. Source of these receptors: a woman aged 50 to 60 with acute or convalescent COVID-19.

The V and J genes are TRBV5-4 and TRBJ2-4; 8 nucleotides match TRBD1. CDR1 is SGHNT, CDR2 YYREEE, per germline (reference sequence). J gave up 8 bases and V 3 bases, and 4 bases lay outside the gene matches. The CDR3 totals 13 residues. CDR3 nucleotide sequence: TGTGCCAGCAGCTGGTGGACAGGGCACATTCAGTACTTC. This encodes CASSWWTGHIQYF.

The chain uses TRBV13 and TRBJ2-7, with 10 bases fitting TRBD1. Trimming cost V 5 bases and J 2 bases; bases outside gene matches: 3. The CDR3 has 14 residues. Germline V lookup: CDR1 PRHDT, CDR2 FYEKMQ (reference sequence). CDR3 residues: CASSGDRGAYEQYF. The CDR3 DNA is TGTGCCAGCAGCGGGGACAGGGGTGCCTACGAGCAGTACTTC.

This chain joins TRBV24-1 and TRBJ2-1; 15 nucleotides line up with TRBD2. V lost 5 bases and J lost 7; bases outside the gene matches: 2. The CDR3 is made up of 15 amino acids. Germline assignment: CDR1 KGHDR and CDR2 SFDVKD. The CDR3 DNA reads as TGTGCCACCAGTGCTGGGACTAGCGGGAGGAATGAGCAGTTCTTC. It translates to CATSAGTSGRNEQFF.

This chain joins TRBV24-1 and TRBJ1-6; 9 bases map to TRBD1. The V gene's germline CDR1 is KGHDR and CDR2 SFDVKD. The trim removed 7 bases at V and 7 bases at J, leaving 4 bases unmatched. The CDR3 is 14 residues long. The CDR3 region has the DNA TGTGCCACCAGCTCCGGGACAGGGAATTCACCCCTCCACTTT. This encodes CATSSGTGNSPLHF.

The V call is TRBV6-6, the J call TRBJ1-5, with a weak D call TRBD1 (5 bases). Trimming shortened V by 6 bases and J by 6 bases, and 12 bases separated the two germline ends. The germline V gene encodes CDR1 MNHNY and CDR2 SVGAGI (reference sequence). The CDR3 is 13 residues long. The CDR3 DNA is TGTGCCAGCAGCTCCGACAGCGTTCAGCCCCAGCATTTT. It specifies CASSSDSVQPQHF.

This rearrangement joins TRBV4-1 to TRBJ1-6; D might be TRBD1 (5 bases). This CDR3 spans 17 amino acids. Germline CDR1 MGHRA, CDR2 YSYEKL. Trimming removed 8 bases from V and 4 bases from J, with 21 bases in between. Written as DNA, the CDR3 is TGCGCCAGCCGTCCACAGGCCTCCACTCCTTATAATTCACCCCTCCACTTT. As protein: CASRPQASTPYNSPLHF.

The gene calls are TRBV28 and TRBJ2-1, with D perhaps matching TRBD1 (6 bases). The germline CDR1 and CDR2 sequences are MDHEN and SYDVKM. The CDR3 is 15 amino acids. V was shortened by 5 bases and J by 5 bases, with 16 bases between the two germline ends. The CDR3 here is CASSPGAWLHNEQFF. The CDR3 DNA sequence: TGTGCCAGCAGTCCAGGGGCCTGGCTGCACAATGAGCAGTTCTTC. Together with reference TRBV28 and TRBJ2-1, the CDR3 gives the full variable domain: DVKVTQSSRYLVKRTGEKVFLECVQDMDHENMFWYRQDPGLGLRLIYFSYDVKMKEKGDIPEGYSVSREKKERFSLILESASTNQTSMYLCASSPGAWLHNEQFFGPGTRLTVL.

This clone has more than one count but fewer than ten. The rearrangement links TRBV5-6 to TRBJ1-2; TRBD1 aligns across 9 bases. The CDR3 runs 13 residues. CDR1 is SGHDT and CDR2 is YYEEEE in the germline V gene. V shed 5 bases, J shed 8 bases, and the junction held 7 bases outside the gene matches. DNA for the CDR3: TGTGCCAGCAGTTCCGGGACAGGGAAAGGCTACACCTTC. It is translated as CASSSGTGKGYTF.

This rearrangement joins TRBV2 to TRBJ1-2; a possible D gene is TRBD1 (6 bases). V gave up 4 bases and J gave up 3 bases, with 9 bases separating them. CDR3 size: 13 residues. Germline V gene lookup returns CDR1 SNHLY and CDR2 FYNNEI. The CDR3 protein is CASSGGLYYGYTF. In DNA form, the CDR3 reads TGTGCCAGCAGTGGGGGGCTCTACTATGGCTACACCTTC.

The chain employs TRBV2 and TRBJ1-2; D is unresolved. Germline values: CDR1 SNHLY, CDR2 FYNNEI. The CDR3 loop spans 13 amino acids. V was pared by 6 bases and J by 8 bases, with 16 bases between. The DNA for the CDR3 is TGTGCCAGCAGGGTATCACTATATCGAGGCTACACCTTC. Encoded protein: CASRVSLYRGYTF.

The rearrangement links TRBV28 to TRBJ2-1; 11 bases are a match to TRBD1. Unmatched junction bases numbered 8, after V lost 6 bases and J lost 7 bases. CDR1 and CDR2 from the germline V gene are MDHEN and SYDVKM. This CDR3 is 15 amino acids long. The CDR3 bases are TGTGCCAGCAGACAGGACAGGGGGCGTTGGAATGAGCAGTTCTTC. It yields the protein CASRQDRGRWNEQFF.

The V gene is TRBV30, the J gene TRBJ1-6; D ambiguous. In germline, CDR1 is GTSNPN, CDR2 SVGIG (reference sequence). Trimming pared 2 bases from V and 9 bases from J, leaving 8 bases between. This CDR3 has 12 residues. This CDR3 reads CAWSFEVSPLHF. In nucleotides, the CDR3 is TGTGCCTGGAGTTTCGAGGTTTCACCCCTCCACTTT.

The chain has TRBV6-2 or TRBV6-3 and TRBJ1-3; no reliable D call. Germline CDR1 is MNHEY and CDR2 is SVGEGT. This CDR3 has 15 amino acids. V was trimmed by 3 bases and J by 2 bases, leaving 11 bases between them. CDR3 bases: TGTGCCAGCAGTTATAGAGGAGTTCCTGGAAACACCATATATTTT. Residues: CASSYRGVPGNTIYF.

The CDR3 loop reads CASSLGLLGGYTF. The CDR3 nucleotides are TGTGCCAGCAGCCTGGGACTGCTTGGTGGCTACACCTTC. V usage is TRBV5-5 and J usage is TRBJ1-2; D may be TRBD1 (5 bases). Per the germline V gene, CDR1 is SGHKS and CDR2 is YYEKEE (reference sequence). The CDR3 extends over 13 amino acids. V was pared by 4 bases and J by 7 bases, with 14 bases between.

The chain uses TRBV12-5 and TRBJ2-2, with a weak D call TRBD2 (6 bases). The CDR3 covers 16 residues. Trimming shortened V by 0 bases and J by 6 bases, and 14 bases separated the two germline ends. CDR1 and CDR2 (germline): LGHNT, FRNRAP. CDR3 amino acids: CASGLVMGGAPGELFF. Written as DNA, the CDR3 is TGTGCTAGTGGTTTGGTCATGGGCGGGGCCCCCGGGGAGCTGTTTTTT.

The CDR3 is CASSAWAGQGAEQYF. CDR3 coding DNA: TGTGCCAGCAGTGCCTGGGCGGGACAGGGTGCCGAGCAGTACTTC. The chain has TRBV9 and TRBJ2-7; 9 nucleotides align to TRBD1. This CDR3 contains 15 residues. The junction had 12 bases not matched to a gene; V was cut back by 5 bases and J by 6 bases. Per the germline V gene, CDR1 is SGDLS and CDR2 is YYNGEE. The complete variable domain, with remaining parts taken from reference TRBV9 and TRBJ2-7, reads DSGVTQTPKHLITATGQRVTLRCSPRSGDLSVYWYQQSLDQGLQFLIQYYNGEERAKGNILERFSAQQFPDLHSELNLSSLELGDSALYFCASSAWAGQGAEQYFGPGTRLTVT.